The TCR beta chain described here comes from a study of blood T cell repertoires in COVID-19. In the study overall: Acute and convalescent COVID-19 specimens originated in the United States, Italy and Spain. PBMCs, B-cell-depleted T cells, or T cells were the source of the cDNA or gDNA that made up the material.

In the authors' workflow: Reference gene primer amplification gave estimated nucleated cell counts. The protocol was immunoSEQ multiplex PCR, while the TCRdb copy is restricted to in-frame clones and leaves out a portion. The D gene and trimming were derived from the DNA, and the V and J assignments and clone size from that table. The table lists roughly 140,000 clones, approximately 80% of them singletons. The receptor was isolated from a woman aged 55 to 70 with acute or convalescent COVID-19. The sample was peripheral blood.

The chain's CDR3 is CASRLTSGQETQYF. CDR3 bases: TGTGCCAGCAGGTTGACTAGCGGCCAAGAGACCCAGTACTTC. This chain uses TRBV27 with TRBJ2-5; 9 nucleotides match TRBD2. V was pared by 6 bases and J by 1 base, with 3 bases of the junction left unmatched. The CDR3 is 14 amino acids. Germline V CDR1 and CDR2: MNHEY, SMNVEV (reference sequence).